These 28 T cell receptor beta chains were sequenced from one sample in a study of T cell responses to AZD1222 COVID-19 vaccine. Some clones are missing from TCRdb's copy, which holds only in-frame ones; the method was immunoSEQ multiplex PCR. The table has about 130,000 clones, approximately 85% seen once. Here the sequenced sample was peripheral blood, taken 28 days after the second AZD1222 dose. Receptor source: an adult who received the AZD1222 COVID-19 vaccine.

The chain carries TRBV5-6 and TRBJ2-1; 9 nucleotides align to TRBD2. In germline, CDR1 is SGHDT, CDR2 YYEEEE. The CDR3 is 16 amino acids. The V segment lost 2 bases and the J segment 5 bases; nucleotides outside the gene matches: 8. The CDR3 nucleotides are TGTGCCAGCAGCTTCGGAGCGGGGGGCTGGGACAATGAGCAGTTCTTC. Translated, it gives CASSFGAGGWDNEQFF.

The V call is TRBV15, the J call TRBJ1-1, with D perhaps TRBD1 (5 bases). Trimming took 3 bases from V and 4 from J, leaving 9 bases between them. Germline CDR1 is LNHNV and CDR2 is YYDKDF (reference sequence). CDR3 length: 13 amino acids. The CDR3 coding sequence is TGTGCCACCAGCAGCGAGAGGGGCACTGAAGCTTTCTTT. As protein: CATSSERGTEAFF. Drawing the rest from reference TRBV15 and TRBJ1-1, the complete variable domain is DAMVIQNPRYQVTQFGKPVTLSCSQTLNHNVMYWYQQKSSQAPKLLFHYYDKDFNNEADTPDNFQSRRPNTSFCFLDIRSPGLGDTAMYLCATSSERGTEAFFGQGTRLTVV.

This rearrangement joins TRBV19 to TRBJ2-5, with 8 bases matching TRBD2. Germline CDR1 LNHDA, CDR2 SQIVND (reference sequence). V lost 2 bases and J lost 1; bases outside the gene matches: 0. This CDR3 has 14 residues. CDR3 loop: CASSIRGGQETQYF. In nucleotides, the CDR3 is TGTGCCAGTAGTATACGGGGGGGCCAAGAGACCCAGTACTTC.

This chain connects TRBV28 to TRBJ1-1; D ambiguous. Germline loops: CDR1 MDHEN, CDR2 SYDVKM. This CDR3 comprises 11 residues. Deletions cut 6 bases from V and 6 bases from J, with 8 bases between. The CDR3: CASRIRAEAFF. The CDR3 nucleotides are TGTGCCAGCAGGATCCGGGCTGAAGCTTTCTTT.

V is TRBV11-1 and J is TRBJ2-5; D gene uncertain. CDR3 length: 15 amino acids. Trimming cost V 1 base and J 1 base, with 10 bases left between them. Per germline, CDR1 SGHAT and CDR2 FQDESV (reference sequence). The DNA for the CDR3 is TGTGCCAGCAGCTTAGGACCGACGGGCCAAGAGACCCAGTACTTC. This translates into CASSLGPTGQETQYF.

The CDR3 sequence: CASSLRRAEGLIANYGYTF. The CDR3 region has the DNA TGCGCCAGCAGCCTTCGCCGGGCAGAGGGGCTCATCGCTAACTATGGCTACACCTTC. The gene calls are TRBV4-1 and TRBJ1-2; maybe TRBD1 (5 bases). From germline, CDR1 is MGHRA and CDR2 YSYEKL. CDR3 length: 19 amino acids. V was shortened by 4 bases and J by 0 bases, with 24 bases between the two germline ends.

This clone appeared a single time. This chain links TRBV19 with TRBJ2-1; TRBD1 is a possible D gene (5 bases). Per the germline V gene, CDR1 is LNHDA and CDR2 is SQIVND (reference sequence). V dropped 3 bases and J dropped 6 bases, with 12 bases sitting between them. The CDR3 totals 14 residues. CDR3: CASSIFERGNEQFF. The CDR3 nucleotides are TGTGCCAGTAGTATTTTCGAAAGGGGCAATGAGCAGTTCTTC.

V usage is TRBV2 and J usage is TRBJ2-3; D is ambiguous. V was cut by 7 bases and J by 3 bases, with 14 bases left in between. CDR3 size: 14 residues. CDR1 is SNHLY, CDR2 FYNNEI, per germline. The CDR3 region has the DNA TGTGCCAGCACTGTGACAACGCTTACAGATACGCAGTATTTT. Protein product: CASTVTTLTDTQYF.

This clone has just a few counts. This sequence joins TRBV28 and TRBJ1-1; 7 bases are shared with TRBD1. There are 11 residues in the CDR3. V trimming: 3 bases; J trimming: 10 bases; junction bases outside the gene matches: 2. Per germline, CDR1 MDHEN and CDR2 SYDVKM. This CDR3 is CASSFSGGAFF. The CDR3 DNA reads TGTGCCAGCAGTTTTTCAGGGGGAGCTTTCTTT.

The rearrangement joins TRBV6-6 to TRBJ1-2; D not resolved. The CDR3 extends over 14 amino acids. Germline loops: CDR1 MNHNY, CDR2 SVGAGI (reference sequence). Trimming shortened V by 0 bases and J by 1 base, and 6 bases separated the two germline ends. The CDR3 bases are TGTGCCAGCAGTTACTCTCAGGATAACTATGGCTACACCTTC. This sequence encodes CASSYSQDNYGYTF.

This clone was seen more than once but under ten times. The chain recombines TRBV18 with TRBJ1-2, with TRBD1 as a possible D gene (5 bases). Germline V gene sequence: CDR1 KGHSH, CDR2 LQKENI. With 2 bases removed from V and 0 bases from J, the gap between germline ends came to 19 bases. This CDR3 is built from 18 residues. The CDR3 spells CASSPGAGSPLANYGYTF. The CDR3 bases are TGTGCCAGCTCACCAGGGGCAGGGTCCCCCCTAGCTAACTATGGCTACACCTTC. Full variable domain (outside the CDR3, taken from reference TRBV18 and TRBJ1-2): NAGVMQNPRHLVRRRGQEARLRCSPMKGHSHVYWYRQLPEEGLKFMVYLQKENIIDESGMPKERFSAEFPKEGPSILRIQQVVRGDSAAYFCASSPGAGSPLANYGYTFGSGTRLTVV.

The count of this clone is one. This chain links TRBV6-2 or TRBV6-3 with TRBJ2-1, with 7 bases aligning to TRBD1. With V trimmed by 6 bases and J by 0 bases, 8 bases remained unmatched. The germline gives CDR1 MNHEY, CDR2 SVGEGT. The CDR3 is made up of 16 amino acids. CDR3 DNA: TGTGCCAGCAGCACTGGACAGGTCAGCTCCTACAATGAGCAGTTCTTC. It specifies CASSTGQVSSYNEQFF.

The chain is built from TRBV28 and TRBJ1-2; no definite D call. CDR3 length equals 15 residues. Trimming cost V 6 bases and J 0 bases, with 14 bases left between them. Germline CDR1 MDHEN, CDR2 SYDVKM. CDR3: CASRNRASSNYGYTF. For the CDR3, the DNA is TGTGCCAGCAGAAATCGGGCCTCTTCTAACTATGGCTACACCTTC.

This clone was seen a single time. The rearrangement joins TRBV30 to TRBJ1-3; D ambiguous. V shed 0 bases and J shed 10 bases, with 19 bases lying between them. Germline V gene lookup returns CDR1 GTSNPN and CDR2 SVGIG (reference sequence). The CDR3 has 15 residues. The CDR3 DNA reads TGTGCCTGGAGTGTCCAGAGGGCGGTTTTAGGTACCATATATTTT. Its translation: CAWSVQRAVLGTIYF.

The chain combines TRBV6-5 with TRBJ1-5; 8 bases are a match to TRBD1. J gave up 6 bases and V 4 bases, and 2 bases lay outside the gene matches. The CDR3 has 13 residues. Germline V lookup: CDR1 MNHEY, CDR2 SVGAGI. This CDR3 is CASSSGGRQPQHF. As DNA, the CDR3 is TGTGCCAGCAGTTCAGGGGGCCGTCAGCCCCAGCATTTT.

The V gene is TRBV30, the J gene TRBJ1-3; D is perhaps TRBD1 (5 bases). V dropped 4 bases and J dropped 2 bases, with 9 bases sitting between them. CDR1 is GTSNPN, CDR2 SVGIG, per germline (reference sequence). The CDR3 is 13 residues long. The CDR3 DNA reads TGTGCCTGGACAGGGAGGACTGGAAACACCATATATTTT. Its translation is CAWTGRTGNTIYF.

As DNA, the CDR3 is TGTGCCAGCAGCCTGGACAGGTTGGGCTACACCTTC. Translating it yields CASSLDRLGYTF. V and J are TRBV7-8 and TRBJ1-2; 7 positions match TRBD1. The trim removed 5 bases at V and 8 bases at J, leaving 5 bases unmatched. This CDR3 comprises 12 residues. In germline, CDR1 is SGHVS, CDR2 FQNEAQ.

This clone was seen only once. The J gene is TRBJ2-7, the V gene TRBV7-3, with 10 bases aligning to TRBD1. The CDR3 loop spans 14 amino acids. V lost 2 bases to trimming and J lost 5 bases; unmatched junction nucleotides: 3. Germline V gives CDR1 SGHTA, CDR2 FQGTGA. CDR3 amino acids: CASSLGTGVDEQYF. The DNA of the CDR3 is TGTGCCAGCAGCTTAGGGACAGGGGTAGACGAGCAGTACTTC.

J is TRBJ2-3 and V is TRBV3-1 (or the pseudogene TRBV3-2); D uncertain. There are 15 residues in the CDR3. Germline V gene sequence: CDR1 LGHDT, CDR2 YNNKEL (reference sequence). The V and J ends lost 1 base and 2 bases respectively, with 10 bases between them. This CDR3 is CASSQGVRPTDTQYF. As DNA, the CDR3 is TGTGCCAGCAGCCAAGGCGTGAGGCCCACAGATACGCAGTATTTT.

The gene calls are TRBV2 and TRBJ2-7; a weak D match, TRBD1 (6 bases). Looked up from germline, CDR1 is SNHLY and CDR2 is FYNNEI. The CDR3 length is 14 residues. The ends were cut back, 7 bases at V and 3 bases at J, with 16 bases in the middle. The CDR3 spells CASTLEGRGYEQYF. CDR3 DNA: TGTGCCAGCACCTTGGAAGGCAGGGGCTACGAGCAGTACTTC.

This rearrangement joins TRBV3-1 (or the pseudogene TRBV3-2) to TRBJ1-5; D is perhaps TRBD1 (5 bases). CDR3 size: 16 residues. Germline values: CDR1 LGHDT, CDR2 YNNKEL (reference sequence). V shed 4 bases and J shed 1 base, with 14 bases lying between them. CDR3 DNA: TGTGCCAGCAGCCTCGGGACCACTGGAAGCAATCAGCCCCAGCATTTT. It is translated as CASSLGTTGSNQPQHF.

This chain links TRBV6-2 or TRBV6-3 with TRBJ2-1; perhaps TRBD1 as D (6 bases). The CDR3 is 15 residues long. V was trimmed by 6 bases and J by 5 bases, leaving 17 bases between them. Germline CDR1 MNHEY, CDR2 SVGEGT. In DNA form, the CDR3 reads TGTGCCAGCAGCCGCGGACAGTTTTCGAACAATGAGCAGTTCTTC. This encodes CASSRGQFSNNEQFF.

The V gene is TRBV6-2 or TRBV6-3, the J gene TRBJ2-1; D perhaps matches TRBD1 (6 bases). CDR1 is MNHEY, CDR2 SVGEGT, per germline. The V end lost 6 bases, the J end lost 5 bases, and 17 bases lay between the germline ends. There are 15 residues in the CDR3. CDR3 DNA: TGTGCCAGCAGCTTTGCCGGGACAACCAACAATGAGCAGTTCTTC. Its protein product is CASSFAGTTNNEQFF.

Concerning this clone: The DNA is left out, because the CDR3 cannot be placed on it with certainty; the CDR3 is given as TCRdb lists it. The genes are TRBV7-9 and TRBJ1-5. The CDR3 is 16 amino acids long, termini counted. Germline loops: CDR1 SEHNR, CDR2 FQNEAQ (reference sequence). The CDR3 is CASSSSKGLGNQPQHF.

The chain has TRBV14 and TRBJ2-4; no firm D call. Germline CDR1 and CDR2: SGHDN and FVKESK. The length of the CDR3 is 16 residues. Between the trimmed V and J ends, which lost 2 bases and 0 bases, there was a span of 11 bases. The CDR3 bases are TGTGCCAGCAGCCAACAAGCAGGATTAGCCAAAAACATTCAGTACTTC. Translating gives CASSQQAGLAKNIQYF. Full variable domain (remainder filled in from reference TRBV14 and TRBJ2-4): EAGVTQFPSHSVIEKGQTVTLRCDPISGHDNLYWYRRVMGKEIKFLLHFVKESKQDESGMPNNRFLAERTGGTYSTLKVQPAELEDSGVYFCASSQQAGLAKNIQYFGAGTRLSVL.

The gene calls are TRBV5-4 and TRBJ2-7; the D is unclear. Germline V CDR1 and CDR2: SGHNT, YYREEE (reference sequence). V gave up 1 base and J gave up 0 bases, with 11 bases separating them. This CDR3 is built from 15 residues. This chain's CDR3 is CASSLNAGYSYEQYF. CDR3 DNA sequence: TGTGCCAGCAGCTTGAATGCAGGATACTCCTACGAGCAGTACTTC.

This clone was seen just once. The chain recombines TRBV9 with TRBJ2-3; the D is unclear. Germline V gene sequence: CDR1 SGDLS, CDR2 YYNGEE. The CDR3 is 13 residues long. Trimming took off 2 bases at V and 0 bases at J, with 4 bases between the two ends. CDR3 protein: CASSVLSTDTQYF. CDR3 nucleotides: TGTGCCAGCAGCGTCTTGAGCACAGATACGCAGTATTTT.

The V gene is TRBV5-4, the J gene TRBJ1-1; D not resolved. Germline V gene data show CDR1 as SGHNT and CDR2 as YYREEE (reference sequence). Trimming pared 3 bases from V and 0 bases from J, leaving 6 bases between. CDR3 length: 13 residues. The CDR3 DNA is TGTGCCAGCAGCTATAGCTTGAACACTGAAGCTTTCTTT. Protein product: CASSYSLNTEAFF.